These T cell receptor beta chains were read from a single sample in a study of T cell responses to AZD1222 COVID-19 vaccine. Profiling relied on immunoSEQ multiplex PCR, and the TCRdb table lists in-frame clones only, not all of them. In the table there are 72,000 or so clones, approximately 90% of which are singletons. Sequencing used peripheral blood, obtained 28 days after the second AZD1222 dose. The receptor set was obtained from an adult who received the AZD1222 COVID-19 vaccine. The CDR3 runs from the conserved cysteine through the conserved F or W. A D gene is named only where the DNA matches it firmly. Clone size is not always given. Where it is, it says once, few, many or a class for expanded clones.

clone_size j_call v_call d_call cdr3_nt cdr3_aa
- TRBJ1-5 TRBV6-1 - TGTGCCAGCAGTGGGATTAGTTGGGGGGGCGATCAGCCCCAGCATTTT CASSGISWGGDQPQHF
- TRBJ2-1 TRBV18 - TGTGCCAGCTCACCAGCGACAGTCAGCTCCTACAATGAGCAGTTCTTC CASSPATVSSYNEQFF
- TRBJ2-7 TRBV4-3 TRBD1 TGCGCCAGCAGCCTAGGGACAGGGAGCAACGAGCAGTACTTC CASSLGTGSNEQYF
- TRBJ1-5 TRBV1 - TGCACCAGCAGCCAAGTGAAGTGGCGGGGTGATCAGCCCCAGCATTTT CTSSQVKWRGDQPQHF
- TRBJ2-7 TRBV10-2 TRBD1 TGCGCCAGCAGTGATTCAGGGGGCATCTACGAGCAGTACTTC CASSDSGGIYEQYF
- TRBJ1-2 TRBV30 - TGTGCCTGGAGTGTAGTCGAAGGGGTTGGCTATGGCTACACCTTC CAWSVVEGVGYGYTF
- TRBJ1-5 TRBV4-2 - TGTGCCAGCAGCCAAGAGGGCCAGAACAATCAGCCCCAGCATTTT CASSQEGQNNQPQHF
- TRBJ2-1 TRBV13 TRBD2 TGTGCCAGCAGCCAAAGCGGGAGGGGGTCCTACAATGAGCAGTTCTTC CASSQSGRGSYNEQFF
few TRBJ2-6 TRBV5-6 - TGTGCCAGCAGCCCGGGGGGCGGAGAGACTTTC CASSPGGGETF
- TRBJ2-1 TRBV29-1 TRBD1 TGCAGCGCCCGGATGGGGGGACAGGGCAATGAGCAGTTCTTC CSARMGGQGNEQFF
- TRBJ1-5 TRBV7-9 - TGTGCCAGCAGCTTAGCAGAGGTTAGTGGTCCCCAGCATTTT CASSLAEVSGPQHF
- TRBJ2-2 TRBV27 - TGTGCCAGCAGTTTACGTGTCACCGGGGAGCTGTTTTTT CASSLRVTGELFF
- TRBJ2-2 TRBV27 - TGTGCCAGCAGTTTACAGGCCACCGGGGAGCTGTTTTTT CASSLQATGELFF
once TRBJ2-7 TRBV19 - TGTGCCAGTAGTATCTTGGGGCCCGGGGGCGAGCAGTACTTC CASSILGPGGEQYF
- TRBJ1-4 TRBV18 - TGTGCCAGCTCACCAATGGGAGGGACTACAACTAATGAAAAACTGTTTTTT CASSPMGGTTTNEKLFF
- TRBJ1-2 TRBV6-5 - TGTGCCAGCAGTTTAGACAGAGCTAACTATGGCTACACCTTC CASSLDRANYGYTF
- TRBJ2-1 TRBV27 TRBD2 TGTGCCAGCAGTTTAGGGGTGATAGCGGGAGGGGGTAATGAGCAGTTCTTC CASSLGVIAGGGNEQFF
- TRBJ2-7 TRBV19 - TGTGCCAGTATTTCCCGGGGGAGGCTGCAGTACTTC CASISRGRLQYF
- TRBJ2-5 TRBV7-2 - TGTGCCAGCAGTAAGGAGGGGACGGCTCAGGACCAGTACTTC CASSKEGTAQDQYF
- TRBJ2-1 TRBV19 - TGTGCCAGTAGCGAACCGGGGGGCGTAAAAAATGAGCAGTTCTTC CASSEPGGVKNEQFF
once TRBJ2-7 TRBV12-3/TRBV12-4 TRBD1 TGTGCCAGCAGTAGAGGGACAGGAGACGAGCAGTACTTC CASSRGTGDEQYF
- TRBJ1-6 TRBV9 - TGTGCCAGCAGCCGGGAAATAAGTTCACCCCTCCACTTT CASSREISSPLHF
- TRBJ2-7 TRBV10-2 TRBD2 TGCGCCAGCAGCAGACTAGCGGGAGGGCCTGAGGGCGAGCAGTACTTC CASSRLAGGPEGEQYF
once TRBJ1-2 TRBV6-1 - TGTGCCAGCAGTGAAGCGCTTCTTTCCTATGGCTACACCTTC CASSEALLSYGYTF
- TRBJ2-7 TRBV7-8 - TGTGCCAGCAGCTGGCAAGCGGACACCTCCTACGAGCAGTACTTC CASSWQADTSYEQYF
- TRBJ2-1 TRBV14 - TGTGCCAGCAGCCACGTAAGTTCATTTCGGCTCAATGAGCAGTTCTTC CASSHVSSFRLNEQFF
once TRBJ1-5 TRBV6-2/TRBV6-3 TRBD1 TGTGCCAGCAGTTACCCAAGACAGGGGCACCAGCCCCAGCATTTT CASSYPRQGHQPQHF
- TRBJ1-1 TRBV6-2/TRBV6-3 - TGTGCCAGCAGCCGGGGAACGGACTACACTGAAGCTTTCTTT CASSRGTDYTEAFF
- TRBJ2-3 TRBV18 - TGTGCCAGCTCACCATCAGAGGCAATTAGCGGATACACAGATACGCAGTATTTT CASSPSEAISGYTDTQYF
- TRBJ1-1 TRBV15 - TGTGCCACCAGCAGAGGTTGGGGAACTCCAATGAACACTGAAGCTTTCTTT CATSRGWGTPMNTEAFF
once TRBJ2-1 TRBV19 - TGTGCCACAGAAGTCGGACAAGTGCAGTTCTTC CATEVGQVQFF
- TRBJ2-1 TRBV9 TRBD2 TGTGCCAGCAGCGCAGTAGCGGGGGGGAACAATGAGCAGTTCTTC CASSAVAGGNNEQFF
- TRBJ1-6 TRBV11-1 - TGTGCCAGCAGCTTCTCCGGGACAAGCGGTTCACCCCTCCACTTT CASSFSGTSGSPLHF
- TRBJ2-3 TRBV7-3 TRBD2 TGTGCCAGCAGCTCAATAGCGGGGCCGACAGATACGCAGTATTTT CASSSIAGPTDTQYF
- TRBJ2-1 TRBV7-9 TRBD2 TGTGCCAGCAGCCCCCTCACTAGCGGGAGTCGTGCATACAATGAGCAGTTCTTC CASSPLTSGSRAYNEQFF
once TRBJ1-6 TRBV2 - TGTGCCAGCAGGGGCCGGGACGGCTATAATTCACCCCTCCACTTT CASRGRDGYNSPLHF
- TRBJ1-2 TRBV6-1 TRBD1 TGTGCCAGCAGTGTTGACAGGGGCCGTGGATTCAGCTATGGCTACACCTTC CASSVDRGRGFSYGYTF
- TRBJ1-6 TRBV5-1 - TGCGCCAGCAGCCTGGGCGGGGGAGTCAATAATTCACCCCTCCACTTT CASSLGGGVNNSPLHF
once TRBJ1-2 TRBV29-1 TRBD1 TGCAGCGTTGAGGATCGGGACAGGGGGCCCGGAGGCTACACCTTC CSVEDRDRGPGGYTF
- TRBJ1-1 TRBV6-5 - TGTGCCAGCAGTTACAACAGGGCGGGCACTGAAGCTTTCTTT CASSYNRAGTEAFF
- TRBJ1-6 TRBV19 - TGTGCCAGTGGGACGACAGAATATAATTCACCCCTCCACTTT CASGTTEYNSPLHF
- TRBJ1-2 TRBV7-9 TRBD1 TGTGCCAGCAGCTCCTCAGGGGGCGCAGCTTATGGCTACACCTTC CASSSSGGAAYGYTF
- TRBJ2-6 TRBV19 - TGTGCCAGTAGTCAGCAGGGCCCATCTGGGGCCAACGTCCTGACTTTC CASSQQGPSGANVLTF
- TRBJ1-2 TRBV3-1/TRBV3-2 TRBD1 TGTGCCAGCAGCTATGACAGGGGTGATGGCTACACCTTC CASSYDRGDGYTF
- TRBJ2-1 TRBV5-5 - TGTGCCAGCAGCTTCGTGGACCCTACCAATGAGCAGTTCTTC CASSFVDPTNEQFF
- TRBJ2-7 TRBV27 - TGTGCCAGCAGTGATCGGACCTGGGGGTCCTACGAGCAGTACTTC CASSDRTWGSYEQYF
- TRBJ1-1 TRBV15 TRBD1 TGTGCCACCAGACGAACAGGGGTCACTGAAGCTTTCTTT CATRRTGVTEAFF
- TRBJ1-1 TRBV4-1 - TGCGCCAGCAGCCAGGACTTGACACGGGGACCGAAAGAAGCTTTCTTT CASSQDLTRGPKEAFF
- TRBJ2-1 TRBV18 - TGTGCCAGCTCACACCCTCGGACAAGATACAATGAGCAGTTCTTC CASSHPRTRYNEQFF
- TRBJ2-7 TRBV10-3 - TGTGCCATCAGTCACGGGGGACGGGCCTACGAGCAGTACTTC CAISHGGRAYEQYF
- TRBJ2-7 TRBV3-1/TRBV3-2 - TGTGCCAGCAGCCAAGCCCTCGACGAGCAGTACTTC CASSQALDEQYF
- TRBJ2-7 TRBV7-2 - TGTGCCAGCAGCTTTGGAGGGAGGACCTACGAGCAGTACTTC CASSFGGRTYEQYF
- TRBJ2-5 TRBV7-8 TRBD1 TGTGCCAGCAGCTCTCGCGCCCGGACAGGGGGCGGTGAGACCCAGTACTTC CASSSRARTGGGETQYF
- TRBJ1-1 TRBV29-1 - TGCAGCGTGGGGCTACAGACGAACACTGAAGCTTTCTTT CSVGLQTNTEAFF
few TRBJ1-1 TRBV28 TRBD1 TGTGCCAGCAGCCCACCGACAGGGGCGAACACTGAAGCTTTCTTT CASSPPTGANTEAFF
- TRBJ2-1 TRBV11-3 TRBD2 TGTGCCAGCAGCTTAGATTCGGGGGGGTGGAATGAGCAGTTCTTC CASSLDSGGWNEQFF
- TRBJ1-2 TRBV2 - TGTGCCAGCAGACAGATTGGGGACGGAGGCTACACCTTC CASRQIGDGGYTF